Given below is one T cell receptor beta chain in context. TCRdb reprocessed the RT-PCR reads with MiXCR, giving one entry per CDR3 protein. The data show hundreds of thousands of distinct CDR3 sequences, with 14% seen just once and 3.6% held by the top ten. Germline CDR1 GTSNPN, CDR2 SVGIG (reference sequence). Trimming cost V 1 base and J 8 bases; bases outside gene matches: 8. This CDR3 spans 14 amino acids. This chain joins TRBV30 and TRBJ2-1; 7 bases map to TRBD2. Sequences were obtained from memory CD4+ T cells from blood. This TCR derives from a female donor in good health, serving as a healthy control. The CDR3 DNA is TGTGCCTGGAGTGCAGAAGCGGGAAGCTATGAGCAGTTCTTC. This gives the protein CAWSAEAGSYEQFF. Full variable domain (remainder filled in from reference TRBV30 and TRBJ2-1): SQTIHQWPATLVQPVGSPLSLECTVEGTSNPNLYWYRQAAGRGLQLLFYSVGIGQISSEVPQNLSASRPQDRQFILSSKKLLLSDSGFYLCAWSAEAGSYEQFFGPGTRLTVL.